This T cell receptor (beta chain) was observed in a study of cytomegalovirus exposure and HLA in healthy donors. This CDR3 has 11 residues. Trimming removed 7 bases from V and 6 bases from J, with 9 bases in between. Germline loops: CDR1 MGHDK, CDR2 SYGVNS. Assay used: immunoSEQ multiplex PCR; TCRdb lists only in-frame clones, some missing. The data hold 250,000 to 350,000 clones, with 80% to 90% observed a single time. This clone was picked up a small number of times. The chain employs TRBV25-1 and TRBJ1-2; perhaps TRBD1 as D (5 bases). Sample: PBMCs. The source is a woman aged 18-29 years in good health and CMV-seronegative. The CDR3 DNA reads as TGTGCCAGCACCGCAGGGCATGGCTACACCTTC. Translated, it gives CASTAGHGYTF.